The 14 T cell receptor beta chains given below trace back to one sample, sequenced in a study of T-cell reconstitution after alpha-beta-depleted transplantation in children. Using unique molecular identifiers, the investigators prepared the TCRbeta library. TCRdb re-called the PCR reads through MiXCR, storing one row per CDR3 protein. In the table there are fewer than 700,000 distinct CDR3 sequences, 13% of which are singletons. Source: PBMCs, mostly from graft donor cells, taken 360 days after TCRalphabeta/CD19-depleted stem cell transplant. The receptors were gathered from a male patient younger than 18 who had a stem cell transplant for acute myeloid leukemia, so the T cells may come from the graft donor.

This clonotype occurred a few times. In DNA form, the CDR3 reads TGTGCCAGCAGCCTCGTAGGAGGGGGACCCTACGAGCAGTACTTC. Translation: CASSLVGGGPYEQYF. The chain has TRBV14 and TRBJ2-7; D may correspond to TRBD1 or TRBD2 (6 bases each). Germline CDR1 and CDR2: SGHDN and FVKESK. Trimming cost V 4 bases and J 2 bases, with 15 bases left between them. The CDR3 runs 15 residues.

The chain carries TRBV21-1 and TRBJ1-2; TRBD1 is the table's D call, not checked against the DNA. TRBV21-1 is assigned pseudogene status. This CDR3 contains 15 residues. CDR3 sequence: CASSKVPGKAAGYTF. The CDR3 bases are TGTGCCAGCAGCAAAGTTCCAGGGAAGGCGGCTGGCTACACCTTC.

This clonotype was counted only a few times. The chain employs TRBV20-1 and TRBJ2-7, with 7 positions matching TRBD1. Germline lookup yields CDR1 DFQATT and CDR2 SNEGSKA (reference sequence). The CDR3 runs 15 residues. V shed 0 bases and J 4 bases; nucleotides not matched to a gene: 9. This CDR3 is CSARDRRGGGYEQYF. The CDR3 DNA is TGCAGTGCTAGAGATCGGCGAGGGGGCGGATACGAGCAGTACTTC.

The rearrangement joins TRBV19 to TRBJ2-2; TRBD1 agrees at 8 bases. CDR1 is LNHDA, CDR2 SQIVND, per germline (reference sequence). Trimming cost V 3 bases and J 4 bases; bases outside gene matches: 7. The CDR3 covers 16 residues. The CDR3 here is CASSIRTGGVTGELFF. CDR3 nucleotides: TGTGCCAGTAGTATCCGAACAGGGGGTGTCACCGGGGAGCTGTTTTTT.

This clonotype has just a few counts. The CDR3 sequence is CASKGTSGRSYEQYF. In DNA, the CDR3 is TGTGCCAGCAAGGGGACTAGCGGGAGGAGTTACGAGCAGTACTTC. The chain is built from TRBV28 and TRBJ2-7, with 15 nucleotides matching TRBD2. The CDR3 spans 15 residues. Losses at the gene ends were 7 bases for V and 4 bases for J; bases not matched to a gene: 5. Germline values: CDR1 MDHEN, CDR2 SYDVKM.

The chain is built from TRBV6-1 and TRBJ2-2; either TRBD1 or TRBD2 may fit D (6 bases each). This CDR3 is built from 15 residues. The germline V gene encodes CDR1 MNHNS and CDR2 SASEGT. V was clipped by 6 bases and J by 5 bases, with 16 bases between them. The DNA of the CDR3 is TGTGCCAGCAGGACACAGGGTGGAGGGACCGGGGAGCTGTTTTTT. Its translation is CASRTQGGGTGELFF.

This clonotype was picked up a small number of times. This CDR3 reads CASSQGPEGAGVVQFF. The CDR3 nucleotides read TGTGCCAGCAGCCAGGGTCCTGAGGGGGCCGGAGTGGTGCAGTTCTTC. V gene TRBV4-2 combines with J gene TRBJ2-1; 7 nucleotides agree with TRBD1. The CDR3 is 16 amino acids. J was trimmed by 12 bases and V by 3 bases; bases with no gene match: 17. CDR1 and CDR2 (germline): LGHNA, YNFKEQ.

V gene TRBV15 combines with J gene TRBJ2-4; D ambiguous. Germline V CDR1 and CDR2: LNHNV, YYDKDF (reference sequence). The CDR3 is 17 residues long. Trimming left V 3 bases short and J 1 base short, with 16 bases between. The CDR3 DNA follows: TGTGCCACCAGCAGCAACGCCGTAATGGCTGCCAAAAACATTCAGTACTTC. This gives the protein CATSSNAVMAAKNIQYF.

Ten or more counts support this clonotype. V gene TRBV15 combines with J gene TRBJ2-7; D is undetermined. V was clipped by 0 bases and J by 3 bases, with 6 bases between them. The CDR3 covers 13 residues. The germline gives CDR1 LNHNV, CDR2 YYDKDF (reference sequence). The CDR3 nucleotides are TGTGCCACCAGCAGAGACCACATCTACGAGCAGTACTTC. It codes for CATSRDHIYEQYF.

DNA for the CDR3: TGTGCCAGCAGTTCCCAGACTAGAAAAGATGAGCAGTTCTTC. It specifies CASSSQTRKDEQFF. This chain links TRBV28 with TRBJ2-1; perhaps TRBD2 as D (6 bases). V was pared by 4 bases and J by 8 bases, with 15 bases between. This CDR3 has 14 amino acids. Germline CDR1 reads MDHEN; CDR2 reads SYDVKM.

The genes are TRBV6-6 and TRBJ2-7; D gene uncertain. CDR1 and CDR2 (germline): MNHNY, SVGAGI (reference sequence). V lost 6 bases, J lost 3 bases, and 12 bases lay in between. CDR3 length: 13 residues. CDR3 bases: TGTGCCAGCAGCCCCCCGGTACTCTACGAGCAGTACTTC. Translation gives CASSPPVLYEQYF.

The chain carries TRBV6-1 and TRBJ2-3; the match to TRBD1 covers 8 bases. Looked up from germline, CDR1 is MNHNS and CDR2 is SASEGT. CDR3 length: 13 residues. V lost 6 bases, J lost 5 bases, and 4 bases stayed unmatched. This chain's CDR3 is CASRDRVGDTQYF. CDR3 nucleotides: TGTGCCAGCAGGGACAGGGTGGGAGATACGCAGTATTTT.

This clonotype has ten or more counts. The V and J genes are TRBV12-3 or TRBV12-4 and TRBJ2-1; perhaps TRBD2 as D (5 bases). This CDR3 spans 14 amino acids. Trimming left V 6 bases short and J 3 bases short, with 12 bases between. The CDR3 DNA reads TGTGCCAGCAGGGATAACGGAGGCTACAATGAGCAGTTCTTC. This sequence encodes CASRDNGGYNEQFF.

The chain joins TRBV20-1 to TRBJ1-2; perhaps TRBD1 as D (5 bases). The CDR3 has 15 amino acids. V lost 0 bases and J lost 11, with 22 bases in between. Germline CDR1 DFQATT, CDR2 SNEGSKA (reference sequence). The CDR3 region has the DNA TGCAGTGCTAGAGATAGTCGTGCCGGGACCACAGCATACACCTTC. As protein: CSARDSRAGTTAYTF.